The 8 T cell receptor beta chains reported below all come from one sample, sequenced in a study of blood T cell repertoires in COVID-19. Data came from immunoSEQ multiplex PCR; TCRdb stores just in-frame clones and leaves some out. The sample lists about 290,000 clones; around 90% were seen once. Sequencing used PBMCs or T cells enriched from blood (not recorded which). These receptors all come from a woman in her thirties or forties who had recovered from COVID-19.

V is TRBV5-8 and J is TRBJ2-3, with unresolved D. The CDR3 has 12 amino acids. Germline V lookup: CDR1 SGHTS, CDR2 YDEGEE. Trimming took off 3 bases at V and 4 bases at J, with 6 bases between the two ends. The DNA of the CDR3 is TGTGCCAGCAGCTACTCCCCAGATACGCAGTATTTT. Its protein is CASSYSPDTQYF.

The chain uses TRBV5-1 and TRBJ1-4, with D tentatively TRBD1 (5 bases). CDR3 length equals 16 residues. The V gene lost 2 bases and the J gene lost 0 bases, with 11 bases spanning the gap. Germline CDR1 and CDR2: SGHRS and YFSETQ. CDR3 amino acids: CASSLRGTATNEKLFF. CDR3 in DNA: TGCGCCAGCAGCTTAAGGGGAACCGCAACTAATGAAAAACTGTTTTTT.

This clone was seen just once. The rearrangement uses TRBV10-3 and TRBJ1-5; tentative D call: TRBD1 (6 bases). Trimming pared 3 bases from V and 9 bases from J, leaving 15 bases between. In germline, CDR1 is ENHRY, CDR2 SYGVKD. This CDR3 has 14 residues. CDR3 DNA: TGTGCCATCAGTGAAAGAGGGGGACCGGGGCCCCAGCATTTT. Translated: CAISERGGPGPQHF.

This clone showed up just a few times. The chain employs TRBV6-1 and TRBJ1-5; TRBD1 agrees at 8 bases. With V trimmed by 2 bases and J by 3 bases, 3 bases remained unmatched. CDR1 and CDR2 from the germline V gene are MNHNS and SASEGT. This CDR3 is 15 amino acids long. CDR3: CASSEWTGNNQPQHF. In DNA, the CDR3 is TGTGCCAGCAGTGAATGGACAGGGAACAATCAGCCCCAGCATTTT.

V and J are TRBV18 and TRBJ2-7; TRBD1 matches at 9 bases. This CDR3 is built from 14 residues. J gave up 3 bases and V 6 bases, and 6 bases lay outside the gene matches. Germline CDR1 is KGHSH and CDR2 is LQKENI. For the CDR3, the DNA is TGTGCCAGCTCCACCGGGGGACAGGGCTACGAGCAGTACTTC. Encoded protein: CASSTGGQGYEQYF.

The genes are TRBV10-2 and TRBJ2-5; D uncertain. V lost 2 bases and J lost 9, with 10 bases in between. The CDR3 loop spans 12 amino acids. Germline lookup yields CDR1 WSHSY and CDR2 SAAADI. CDR3 sequence (DNA): TGCGCCAGCAGTGAGGACACCCCGGCCCAGTACTTC. This translates into CASSEDTPAQYF.

This clone was picked up one time. The chain links TRBV30 to TRBJ2-5; weak D call: TRBD2 (6 bases). This CDR3 is 16 amino acids long. The germline V gene has CDR1 GTSNPN and CDR2 SVGIG (reference sequence). V was trimmed by 1 base and J by 1 base, leaving 16 bases between them. The CDR3 spells CAWSGPRGGSQETQYF. CDR3 nucleotides: TGTGCCTGGAGTGGACCGCGGGGAGGAAGCCAAGAGACCCAGTACTTC.

This sequence joins TRBV30 and TRBJ2-3; D not certain. Germline-derived CDR1 and CDR2 are GTSNPN and SVGIG (reference sequence). Trimming cost V 2 bases and J 2 bases, with 11 bases left between them. The CDR3 extends over 14 amino acids. This chain's CDR3 is CAWSTAEPTDTQYF. The CDR3, as DNA: TGTGCCTGGAGTACTGCGGAGCCCACAGATACGCAGTATTTT. The variable domain in full, with the rest retrieved from reference TRBV30 and TRBJ2-3, is SQTIHQWPATLVQPVGSPLSLECTVEGTSNPNLYWYRQAAGRGLQLLFYSVGIGQISSEVPQNLSASRPQDRQFILSSKKLLLSDSGFYLCAWSTAEPTDTQYFGPGTRLTVL.